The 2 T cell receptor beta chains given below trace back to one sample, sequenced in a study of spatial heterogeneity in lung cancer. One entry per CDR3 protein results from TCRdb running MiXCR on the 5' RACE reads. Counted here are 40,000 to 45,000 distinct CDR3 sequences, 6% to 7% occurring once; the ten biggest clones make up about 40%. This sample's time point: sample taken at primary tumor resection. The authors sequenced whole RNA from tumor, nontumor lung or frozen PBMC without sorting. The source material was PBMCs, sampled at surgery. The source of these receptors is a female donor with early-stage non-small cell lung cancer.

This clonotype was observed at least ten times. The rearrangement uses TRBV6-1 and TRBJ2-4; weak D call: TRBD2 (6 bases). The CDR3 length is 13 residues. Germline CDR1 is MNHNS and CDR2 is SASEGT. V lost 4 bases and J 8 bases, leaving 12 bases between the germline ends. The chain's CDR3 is CASSVDYPHIQYF. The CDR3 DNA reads TGTGCCAGCAGTGTGGACTACCCCCACATTCAGTACTTC.

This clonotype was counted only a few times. CDR3 coding DNA: TGCAGTGCTAGGGAAACAGGGATCGGCAATCAGCCCCAGCATTTT. This translates into CSARETGIGNQPQHF. V is TRBV20-1 and J is TRBJ1-5; possible D gene TRBD1, 6 bases. This CDR3 has 15 residues. Per germline, CDR1 DFQATT and CDR2 SNEGSKA (reference sequence). Trimming cost V 3 bases and J 2 bases, with 14 bases left between them.